The source of this T cell receptor (beta chain) is a study of cytomegalovirus exposure and HLA in healthy donors. The study ran its PCR with 60 Vbeta and 13 Jbeta primers. Profiling relied on immunoSEQ multiplex PCR, and the TCRdb table lists in-frame clones only, not all of them. The sample has about 160,000 clones; about 77% are singletons. This CDR3 has 16 residues. Germline V lookup: CDR1 SEHNR, CDR2 FQNEAQ (reference sequence). Between the trimmed V and J ends, which lost 4 bases and 1 base, there was a span of 17 bases. A word on this clone: The identical CDR3 is also encoded by other nucleotide sequences in the sample.

The sequence was obtained from a man aged 25-45 years in good health and CMV-seronegative. Source material: PBMCs. This rearrangement joins TRBV7-9 to TRBJ2-7, with a possible D match to TRBD1 (5 bases). CDR3 region: CASSSQGAAPSYEQYF. CDR3 nucleotides: TGTGCCAGCAGCTCCCAAGGGGCGGCCCCTTCCTACGAGCAGTACTTC.